These 18 T cell receptor beta chains came from one sample sequenced in a study of T-cell memory formation after mild COVID-19. TCRdb processed the 5' RACE reads anew with MiXCR; each CDR3 protein has one entry. This repertoire shows fewer than 500,000 distinct CDR3 sequences, 25% found once; its top ten account for roughly an eighth. Sequenced: PBMCs or a T cell subset sorted from them (not recorded which). The receptors derive from an adult woman who had mild COVID-19 (a few samples of this study predate the infection). Cell type and time point are not known.

This clonotype has more than one count but fewer than ten. The V and J genes are TRBV19 and TRBJ2-7; D gene ambiguous. The CDR3 consists of 13 residues. Germline CDR1 is LNHDA and CDR2 is SQIVND (reference sequence). V shed 3 bases and J shed 2 bases, with 8 bases lying between them. The CDR3: CASSIPGTYEQYF. CDR3 nucleotides: TGTGCCAGTAGTATCCCTGGGACCTACGAGCAGTACTTC. Combining the CDR3 with reference TRBV19 and TRBJ2-7 gives the whole variable domain DGGITQSPKYLFRKEGQNVTLSCEQNLNHDAMYWYRQDPGQGLRLIYYSQIVNDFQKGDIAEGYSVSREKKESFPLTVTSAQKNPTAFYLCASSIPGTYEQYFGPGTRLTVT.

CDR3 amino acids: CASSPSAYSSTDTQYF. The CDR3 region has the DNA TGTGCCAGCAGTCCTTCCGCCTATTCGAGCACAGATACGCAGTATTTT. J is TRBJ2-3 and V is TRBV7-9; D uncertain. This CDR3 contains 16 residues. Per the germline V gene, CDR1 is SEHNR and CDR2 is FQNEAQ (reference sequence). Deletions cut 6 bases from V and 0 bases from J, with 16 bases between.

The chain couples TRBV7-9 to TRBJ1-1, with D possibly TRBD1 on 6 matching bases. Deletions cut 3 bases from V and 1 base from J, with 9 bases between. CDR3 length: 14 amino acids. Germline V gene sequence: CDR1 SEHNR, CDR2 FQNEAQ (reference sequence). As DNA, the CDR3 is TGTGCCAGCAGCTTTGGACAGCCGAACACTGAAGCTTTCTTT. The encoded protein is CASSFGQPNTEAFF.

The rearrangement joins TRBV2 to TRBJ1-1, with D possibly matching TRBD1 (5 bases). Trimming left V 5 bases short and J 6 bases short, with 16 bases between. This CDR3 region has 14 residues. CDR1 is SNHLY, CDR2 FYNNEI, per germline. The CDR3 loop is CASSFRAQAPEAFF. The DNA for the CDR3 is TGTGCCAGCAGTTTCCGGGCACAGGCCCCTGAAGCTTTCTTT.

This clonotype has a handful of counts. The rearrangement uses TRBV15 and TRBJ2-7; 10 bases map to TRBD1. Germline loops: CDR1 LNHNV, CDR2 YYDKDF (reference sequence). The junction had 7 bases not matched to a gene; V was cut back by 9 bases and J by 2 bases. This CDR3 has 14 amino acids. In nucleotides, the CDR3 is TGTGCCACGTCCGGGGGACAGGGGACCTACGAGCAGTACTTC. Translated, it gives CATSGGQGTYEQYF.

This clonotype occurred many times. The gene calls are TRBV6-5 and TRBJ2-1; 14 nucleotides align to TRBD2. The J segment lost 8 bases and the V segment lost 0 bases, leaving 9 bases of the junction unmatched. This CDR3 has 18 amino acids. CDR1 is MNHEY and CDR2 is SVGAGI in the germline V gene. This CDR3 is CASSYSMIGTSGRYEQFF. Here the CDR3 DNA reads TGTGCCAGCAGTTACTCGATGATCGGGACTAGCGGGAGATATGAGCAGTTCTTC.

This clonotype was detected only a few times. The V and J genes are TRBV7-2 and TRBJ2-3, with TRBD1 identical over 8 bases. The CDR3 length is 15 residues. Germline loops: CDR1 SGHTA, CDR2 FQGNSA. J gave up 2 bases and V 4 bases, and 5 bases lay outside the gene matches. The CDR3 spells CASSSRQGNTDTQYF. In DNA, the CDR3 is TGTGCCAGCAGCTCTCGACAGGGGAACACAGATACGCAGTATTTT. Together with reference TRBV7-2 and TRBJ2-3, the CDR3 gives the full variable domain: GAGVSQSPSNKVTEKGKDVELRCDPISGHTALYWYRQSLGQGLEFLIYFQGNSAPDKSGLPSDRFSAERTGGSVSTLTIQRTQQEDSAVYLCASSSRQGNTDTQYFGPGTRLTVL.

The genes are TRBV10-2 and TRBJ1-5; 7 bases map to TRBD1. CDR1 is WSHSY, CDR2 SAAADI, per germline. V lost 4 bases to trimming and J lost 6 bases; unmatched junction nucleotides: 6. The CDR3 length is 14 residues. The CDR3 protein is CASSVLQGGQPQHF. The CDR3 DNA follows: TGCGCCAGCAGTGTATTGCAGGGGGGTCAGCCCCAGCATTTT.

Of note for this clonotype: A read error may produce the germline difference seen at one junction end. The chain carries TRBV4-1 and TRBJ1-4, with a possible D match to TRBD1 (5 bases). The germline V gene has CDR1 MGHRA and CDR2 YSYEKL. The CDR3 is 16 amino acids. The CDR3 nucleotides read TGCGCCAGCAGCCACCCGGGCGGGGACCCGCACGGAAGGAGGATTTTT. It is translated as CASSHPGGDPHGRRIF.

V is TRBV6-2 or TRBV6-3 and J is TRBJ2-7; TRBD1 aligns across 8 bases. The CDR3 runs to 16 residues. Germline trimming cut 0 bases from V and 3 bases from J; bases unmatched to any gene: 7. The germline V gene has CDR1 MNHEY and CDR2 SVGEGT. The CDR3: CASSYSLGTGGYEQYF. The CDR3 DNA is TGTGCCAGCAGTTACTCGTTGGGTACAGGGGGCTACGAGCAGTACTTC.

The table lists this clonotype with a few counts. The chain combines TRBV5-1 with TRBJ2-5; maybe TRBD2 (5 bases). The CDR3 runs to 14 residues. Germline loops: CDR1 SGHRS, CDR2 YFSETQ. With 3 bases removed from V and 5 bases from J, the gap between germline ends came to 14 bases. Written as DNA, the CDR3 is TGCGCCAGCAGCTCCCCGCGAGGGCTCGAGACCCAGTACTTC. As protein: CASSSPRGLETQYF.

The chain combines TRBV6-5 with TRBJ2-7; D gene uncertain. The CDR3 has 14 amino acids. Germline-derived CDR1 and CDR2 are MNHEY and SVGAGI. V was clipped by 7 bases and J by 0 bases, with 13 bases between them. The CDR3 DNA reads as TGTGCCAGCACTGCAAAGTTCCTCTCCTACGAGCAGTACTTC. This translates into CASTAKFLSYEQYF.

In this sample, this clonotype turned up a few times. The V and J genes are TRBV5-4 and TRBJ2-6; TRBD1 matches 7 bases. V gave up 2 bases and J gave up 0 bases; unmatched junction bases: 2. CDR1 and CDR2 (germline): SGHNT, YYREEE (reference sequence). This CDR3 has 16 residues. CDR3 sequence reads: CASSLGGSSGANVLTF. In nucleotides, the CDR3 is TGTGCCAGCAGCTTAGGGGGCAGCTCTGGGGCCAACGTCCTGACTTTC.

The chain is built from TRBV20-1 and TRBJ1-6; TRBD1 might be the D (5 bases). Deletions cut 0 bases from V and 10 bases from J, with 19 bases between. Germline V lookup: CDR1 DFQATT, CDR2 SNEGSKA (reference sequence). The CDR3 extends over 16 amino acids. The CDR3 reads CSARDPGQGRQSPLHF. The DNA for the CDR3 is TGCAGTGCTAGAGATCCGGGGCAGGGAAGGCAGTCACCCCTCCACTTT.

This clonotype was seen only a few times. V and J are TRBV4-1 and TRBJ2-1; 7 nucleotides line up with TRBD1. V dropped 4 bases and J dropped 3; count of bases not matched to a gene: 6. Per the germline V gene, CDR1 is MGHRA and CDR2 is YSYEKL. The CDR3 sequence is 15 residues long. CDR3 DNA: TGCGCCAGCAGCCGGGTCCGGGACAGCTACAATGAGCAGTTCTTC. Translated: CASSRVRDSYNEQFF.

This clonotype was detected ten times or more. The genes are TRBV7-2 and TRBJ2-3; 12 nucleotides agree with TRBD2. The V gene end was trimmed by 0 bases and the J gene end by 5 bases; junction bases not matched to a gene: 0. The V gene's germline CDR1 is SGHTA and CDR2 FQGNSA. This CDR3 has 15 amino acids. The CDR3 loop is CASSLAGLAGDTQYF. In DNA, the CDR3 is TGTGCCAGCAGCTTAGCGGGACTAGCGGGAGATACGCAGTATTTT.

This clonotype was seen only a few times. The rearrangement uses TRBV11-3 and TRBJ2-1; D remains ambiguous. The V and J ends lost 5 bases and 10 bases respectively, with 15 bases between them. Germline V gene sequence: CDR1 SGHNT, CDR2 YENEEA. CDR3 length equals 13 residues. CDR3 DNA: TGTGCCAGCAGCCCTCCTCCGGCCGCCGAGCAGTTCTTC. It yields the protein CASSPPPAAEQFF.

This clonotype occurred many times. The J gene is TRBJ2-3, the V gene TRBV7-9, with 7 bases that match TRBD1. V trimming: 3 bases; J trimming: 3 bases; junction bases outside the gene matches: 6. The V gene's germline CDR1 is SEHNR and CDR2 FQNEAQ (reference sequence). This CDR3 comprises 15 residues. The CDR3 coding sequence is TGTGCCAGCAGCTTGGGACAGACCACTACAGATACGCAGTATTTT. Translation: CASSLGQTTTDTQYF.